A single sample is the source of the 4 T cell receptor beta chains below, sequenced in a study of cytomegalovirus exposure and HLA in healthy donors. Researchers ran the PCR with 60 Vbeta and 13 Jbeta primers. Profiled with immunoSEQ multiplex PCR; TCRdb holds only in-frame clones, not every one. Here the sample spans fewer than 90,000 clones, approximately 76% being singletons. The specimen was PBMCs. The receptors originated from a man aged 25-45 years in good health and CMV-seropositive.

The chain carries TRBV6-1 and TRBJ1-2, with 11 bases matching TRBD1. Germline V lookup: CDR1 MNHNS, CDR2 SASEGT. There are 15 residues in the CDR3. The V and J ends lost 4 bases and 13 bases, in that order; junction bases with no gene match: 14. The CDR3 is CASSGSDRGLWGTTF. CDR3 in DNA: TGTGCCAGCAGTGGCTCGGACAGGGGGCTTTGGGGAACCACCTTC.

The rearrangement joins TRBV18 to TRBJ1-5, with D possibly matching TRBD1 (6 bases). CDR3 length: 15 amino acids. V was pared by 6 bases and J by 1 base, with 13 bases between. The germline V gene has CDR1 KGHSH and CDR2 LQKENI. The CDR3 sequence is CASSVGHLSNQPQHF. The CDR3 DNA reads TGTGCCAGCTCGGTGGGACACCTAAGCAATCAGCCCCAGCATTTT.

This chain links TRBV7-2 with TRBJ2-1; D is perhaps TRBD2 (6 bases). The germline V gene encodes CDR1 SGHTA and CDR2 FQGNSA. The CDR3 totals 12 residues. V was shortened by 5 bases and J by 8 bases, with 10 bases between the two germline ends. The CDR3 sequence: CASSPSDDEQFF. CDR3 DNA: TGTGCCAGCAGCCCTAGCGACGATGAGCAGTTCTTC.

The gene calls are TRBV20-1 and TRBJ2-5; no clear D. V lost 3 bases to trimming and J lost 6 bases, with 8 bases between them. The CDR3 is 11 residues long. The germline CDR1 and CDR2 sequences are DFQATT and SNEGSKA (reference sequence). Here the CDR3 reads CSASPVQTQYF. CDR3 nucleotide sequence: TGCAGTGCTAGTCCGGTACAGACCCAGTACTTC.